These 19 T cell receptor beta chains share one sample of origin, sequenced in a study of cytomegalovirus exposure and HLA in healthy donors. PCR involved 60 Vbeta and 13 Jbeta primers. TCRdb's table, derived via immunoSEQ multiplex PCR, lists solely in-frame clones and lacks some. The sample yields about 100,000 clones, around three quarters seen once. Sequenced sample: PBMCs. Receptors were obtained from a female donor in good health and CMV-seropositive.

The rearrangement uses TRBV19 and TRBJ1-3; no firm D call. The CDR3 loop spans 13 amino acids. V shed 9 bases and J shed 2 bases, with 11 bases lying between them. Per the germline V gene, CDR1 is LNHDA and CDR2 is SQIVND (reference sequence). Written as DNA, the CDR3 is TGTGCCAGCGGGCGGGGAACTGGAAACACCATATATTTT. Its translation: CASGRGTGNTIYF.

The chain employs TRBV20-1 and TRBJ2-1; 7 bases are shared with TRBD2. Germline-derived CDR1 and CDR2 are DFQATT and SNEGSKA (reference sequence). This CDR3 has 11 amino acids. V trimming: 2 bases; J trimming: 14 bases; junction bases outside the gene matches: 6. The CDR3 DNA reads as TGCAGTGCTAGAAGCGGGACGGGTGAGTTCTTC. Translation gives CSARSGTGEFF.

V and J are TRBV4-1 and TRBJ1-1; TRBD1 might be the D (5 bases). The CDR3 consists of 15 residues. Deletions cut 0 bases from V and 0 bases from J, with 8 bases between. Germline V gene data show CDR1 as MGHRA and CDR2 as YSYEKL. The CDR3: CASSQEGRVNTEAFF. Here the CDR3 DNA reads TGCGCCAGCAGCCAAGAAGGCAGGGTGAACACTGAAGCTTTCTTT.

The rearrangement uses TRBV2 and TRBJ2-1, with 10 bases that match TRBD2. Germline V CDR1 and CDR2: SNHLY, FYNNEI. This CDR3 has 15 amino acids. Trimming took 1 base from V and 3 from J; bases not matched to a gene: 0. This CDR3 reads CASSEGTSGYNEQFF. Written as DNA, the CDR3 is TGTGCCAGCAGTGAAGGGACTAGCGGCTACAATGAGCAGTTCTTC.

The J gene is TRBJ2-3, the V gene TRBV27, with 9 bases fitting TRBD2. The CDR3 extends over 14 amino acids. Germline-derived CDR1 and CDR2 are MNHEY and SMNVEV (reference sequence). V gave up 9 bases and J gave up 6 bases; unmatched junction bases: 10. In nucleotides, the CDR3 is TGTGCCAGTGGCCCCCGGCGGGGGGGGGATACGCAGTATTTT. Amino acids: CASGPRRGGDTQYF.

J is TRBJ2-4 and V is TRBV5-1, with TRBD2 matching over 7 bases. Germline lookup yields CDR1 SGHRS and CDR2 YFSETQ. With V trimmed by 1 base and J by 0 bases, 13 bases remained unmatched. This CDR3 has 19 residues. This CDR3 reads CASSLLNGGSALAKNIQYF. The CDR3 DNA sequence: TGCGCCAGCAGCTTGTTGAACGGGGGGTCTGCTCTAGCCAAAAACATTCAGTACTTC.

The V and J genes are TRBV19 and TRBJ2-3, with TRBD2 identical over 10 bases. Per germline, CDR1 LNHDA and CDR2 SQIVND (reference sequence). The V segment lost 5 bases and the J segment 3 bases; nucleotides outside the gene matches: 5. The length of the CDR3 is 15 residues. The CDR3 DNA reads as TGTGCCAGTAGTGACCTAGCGGGGGTAACAGATACGCAGTATTTT. Its protein product is CASSDLAGVTDTQYF.

This rearrangement joins TRBV14 to TRBJ2-7; D unclear. The CDR3 covers 11 residues. The germline V and J ends were trimmed by 4 bases and 5 bases, with 6 bases remaining between them. The germline V gene has CDR1 SGHDN and CDR2 FVKESK. CDR3 residues: CASSRYNEQYF. In DNA form, the CDR3 reads TGTGCCAGCAGCCGGTACAACGAGCAGTACTTC.

The chain employs TRBV5-6 and TRBJ2-4, with a tentative D call TRBD1 (5 bases). V dropped 7 bases and J dropped 5 bases, with 16 bases sitting between them. The CDR3 totals 14 residues. Per germline, CDR1 SGHDT and CDR2 YYEEEE. CDR3 bases: TGTGCCAGCGGACCAGTTGGGGCGCAAAACATTCAGTACTTC. Protein product: CASGPVGAQNIQYF. The variable domain in full, completed from reference TRBV5-6 and TRBJ2-4, reads DAGVTQSPTHLIKTRGQQVTLRCSPKSGHDTVSWYQQALGQGPQFIFQYYEEEERQRGNFPDRFSGHQFPNYSSELNVNALLLGDSALYLCASGPVGAQNIQYFGAGTRLSVL.

The J gene is TRBJ1-1, the V gene TRBV27; D is perhaps TRBD1 (5 bases). Germline V lookup: CDR1 MNHEY, CDR2 SMNVEV (reference sequence). V was shortened by 8 bases and J by 4 bases, with 14 bases between the two germline ends. This CDR3 contains 13 residues. CDR3 nucleotide sequence: TGTGCCAGCCGCCATCCGGGGGGCACTGAAGCTTTCTTT. It is translated as CASRHPGGTEAFF.

The V gene is TRBV11-2, the J gene TRBJ2-1; 8 bases line up with TRBD2. This CDR3 is 16 amino acids long. With 1 base clipped from V and 4 bases from J, the junction kept 6 bases outside the gene matches. CDR1 SGHAT and CDR2 FQNNGV come from the germline V gene. The CDR3 loop is CASSLGGSGVYNEQFF. The CDR3 DNA is TGTGCCAGCAGCTTAGGCGGTAGCGGGGTGTACAATGAGCAGTTCTTC.

The chain joins TRBV6-5 to TRBJ1-1; perhaps TRBD1 as D (6 bases). CDR1 is MNHEY, CDR2 SVGAGI, per germline. Trimming took off 6 bases at V and 1 base at J, with 15 bases between the two ends. The CDR3 has 15 amino acids. CDR3 bases: TGTGCCAGCAGAGTCCACAGGGTTCAGAACACTGAAGCTTTCTTT. Protein product: CASRVHRVQNTEAFF.

CDR3 sequence: CASSLVAGRQNIQYF. The CDR3 DNA reads TGCGCCAGCAGCTTGGTGGCAGGCAGGCAGAACATTCAGTACTTC. The V gene is TRBV5-1, the J gene TRBJ2-4; D remains ambiguous. The V end lost 0 bases, the J end lost 7 bases, and 14 bases lay between the germline ends. Germline V gives CDR1 SGHRS, CDR2 YFSETQ. CDR3 length: 15 residues.

This clone was picked up one time. This chain joins TRBV7-8 and TRBJ1-6; 7 bases map to TRBD1. The CDR3 extends over 14 amino acids. The V gene's germline CDR1 is SGHVS and CDR2 FQNEAQ. The V gene end was trimmed by 5 bases and the J gene end by 6 bases; junction bases not matched to a gene: 4. CDR3 coding DNA: TGTGCCAGCAGCCCCGGGACAGTTAATTCACCCCTCCACTTT. Translated, it gives CASSPGTVNSPLHF.

The chain couples TRBV11-3 to TRBJ2-1; a possible D gene is TRBD1 (5 bases). This CDR3 contains 15 residues. Germline V CDR1 and CDR2: SGHNT, YENEEA. The V gene lost 1 base and the J gene lost 0 bases, with 7 bases spanning the gap. CDR3 sequence: CASSLGTSSYNEQFF. The CDR3 nucleotides read TGTGCCAGCAGCTTAGGGACAAGCTCCTACAATGAGCAGTTCTTC. Variable domain in full (rest from reference TRBV11-3 and TRBJ2-1): EAGVVQSPRYKIIEKKQPVAFWCNPISGHNTLYWYLQNLGQGPELLIRYENEEAVDDSQLPKDRFSAERLKGVDSTLKIQPAELGDSAVYLCASSLGTSSYNEQFFGPGTRLTVL.

The chain carries TRBV21-1 and TRBJ1-6; the DNA was not used to check the table's D call, TRBD1. TRBV21-1 is shown as a pseudogene. This CDR3 spans 16 amino acids. In DNA form, the CDR3 reads TGTGCCAGCAGCAAGCTCCTGACAGGGTTGAATTCACCCCTCCACTTT. Encoded protein: CASSKLLTGLNSPLHF.

The chain recombines TRBV13 with TRBJ1-2, with D tentatively TRBD1 (5 bases). V was shortened by 3 bases and J by 7 bases, with 12 bases between the two germline ends. The CDR3 has 13 residues. Germline CDR1 and CDR2: PRHDT and FYEKMQ (reference sequence). The CDR3 DNA sequence: TGTGCCAGCAGCTTGGGCAGGGAATCTGGCTACACCTTC. This sequence encodes CASSLGRESGYTF.

V gene TRBV6-1 combines with J gene TRBJ1-1, with D tentatively TRBD1 (6 bases). With 4 bases removed from V and 6 bases from J, the gap between germline ends came to 18 bases. The length of the CDR3 is 15 residues. The germline V gene has CDR1 MNHNS and CDR2 SASEGT. Here the CDR3 DNA reads TGTGCCAGCAGTGCACGGGACATTGGAAGGCCTGAAGCTTTCTTT. Protein sequence: CASSARDIGRPEAFF.

J is TRBJ1-4 and V is TRBV4-3; 11 bases map to TRBD1. CDR1 and CDR2 from the germline V gene are LGHNA and YSLEER. The CDR3 runs 17 residues. V was pared by 4 bases and J by 7 bases, with 11 bases of the junction left unmatched. The chain's CDR3 is CASSPSRDRGFGEKLFF. Written as DNA, the CDR3 is TGCGCCAGCAGCCCGTCCCGGGACAGGGGGTTTGGTGAAAAACTGTTTTTT.